These 9 T cell receptor beta chains were all obtained from the same sample, sequenced in a study of blood T cell repertoires in COVID-19 (TCRdb year 2020). The library was prepared using the immunoSEQ multiplex PCR assay. The source is immuneACCESS, and TCRdb retained only in-frame sequences with V and J called. Part of the clones is not carried over; for the studies checked, unresolved V genes explain less than half of this, and the remainder is unexplained. This sample comprises roughly 200,000 clones, approximately 80% of them detected only once. The ten largest clonotypes hold about 7% of the sample. Sequencing was carried out using peripheral blood. The receptors stem from a woman aged 40-49 years with COVID-19, enrolled during active disease.

This sequence joins TRBV11-2 and TRBJ2-7; 9 bases agree with TRBD2. The CDR3 has 13 residues. Trimming removed 6 bases from V and 3 bases from J; junction bases left unmatched: 3. The germline gives CDR1 SGHAT, CDR2 FQNNGV. DNA of the CDR3: TGTGCCAGCAGTCATAGCGGGGGCTACGAGCAGTACTTC. This encodes CASSHSGGYEQYF.

The chain employs TRBV20-1 and TRBJ1-2; D is undetermined. Trimming pared 5 bases from V and 6 bases from J, leaving 4 bases between. The CDR3 has 9 residues. CDR1 and CDR2 (germline): DFQATT, SNEGSKA (reference sequence). CDR3 DNA: TGCAGTGCTGAGCATGGCTACACCTTC. Translated: CSAEHGYTF.

The V and J genes are TRBV4-1 and TRBJ2-7; 10 bases match TRBD2. The CDR3 spans 15 residues. V shed 4 bases, J shed 3 bases, and the junction held 6 bases outside the gene matches. Germline V CDR1 and CDR2: MGHRA, YSYEKL. The CDR3 region has the DNA TGCGCCAGCAGCCCCCCGGGACTAGCGTTCTACGAGCAGTACTTC. Protein: CASSPPGLAFYEQYF.

This chain joins TRBV3-1 (or the pseudogene TRBV3-2) and TRBJ1-1, with 7 bases matching TRBD1. The CDR3 contains 15 residues. Looked up from germline, CDR1 is LGHDT and CDR2 is YNNKEL (reference sequence). V shed 4 bases, J shed 5 bases, and the junction held 10 bases outside the gene matches. CDR3 loop: CASSPKQGRKTEAFF. The CDR3 coding sequence is TGTGCCAGCAGCCCAAAACAGGGGAGGAAAACTGAAGCTTTCTTT.

J is TRBJ2-2 and V is TRBV28, with D possibly TRBD2 on 6 matching bases. This CDR3 spans 16 amino acids. Germline lookup yields CDR1 MDHEN and CDR2 SYDVKM. The ends were cut back, 5 bases at V and 6 bases at J, with 19 bases in the middle. CDR3 coding DNA: TGTGCCAGCAGTCCCGGGCGGGGATTTCAGCCCGGGGAGCTGTTTTTT. Its translation is CASSPGRGFQPGELFF.

The V gene is TRBV14, the J gene TRBJ2-2; 7 bases are a match to TRBD1. The CDR3 contains 16 residues. Germline CDR1 reads SGHDN; CDR2 reads FVKESK. With V trimmed by 1 base and J by 3 bases, 5 bases remained unmatched. The CDR3 spells CASSQVTGFDTGELFF. CDR3 bases: TGTGCCAGCAGCCAAGTGACAGGGTTTGACACCGGGGAGCTGTTTTTT.

The V and J genes are TRBV10-3 and TRBJ2-2; 8 bases map to TRBD1. The CDR3 is 15 amino acids. Germline loops: CDR1 ENHRY, CDR2 SYGVKD. The J segment lost 6 bases and the V segment lost 2 bases, leaving 5 bases of the junction unmatched. The CDR3 protein is CAISEGRGRPGELFF. CDR3 nucleotide sequence: TGTGCCATCAGTGAGGGCAGGGGGCGCCCCGGGGAGCTGTTTTTT.

The V and J genes are TRBV19 and TRBJ2-2, with a possible D match to TRBD2 (5 bases). V lost 2 bases, J lost 3 bases, and 10 bases lay in between. This CDR3 is built from 15 residues. The germline V gene has CDR1 LNHDA and CDR2 SQIVND (reference sequence). DNA for the CDR3: TGTGCCAGTAGTATAATGATCGGGGACACCGGGGAGCTGTTTTTT. It yields the protein CASSIMIGDTGELFF.

The rearrangement links TRBV5-1 to TRBJ2-5; D call uncertain. CDR1 is SGHRS, CDR2 YFSETQ, per germline. Trimming removed 7 bases from V and 5 bases from J, with 9 bases in between. The CDR3 has 11 residues. CDR3: CASSPGETQYF. The CDR3 coding sequence is TGCGCCAGCTCCCCCGGGGAGACCCAGTACTTC.